Presented here are 24 T cell receptor beta chains from one specimen sequenced in a study of metastatic and nonmetastatic thyroid tumors. All patients were untreated before thyroid surgery. TCRdb re-clonotyped the PCR reads via MiXCR. The sample gives more than 40,000 clones, approximately 15% of which show up once; about 20% is in the top ten. The sequenced material came from blood. The receptors were sampled from a female donor with papillary thyroid cancer or a benign thyroid nodule (not recorded which). Some clones in this sample may be carry-over from other donors' samples.

In regard to this clone: One end of the junction fails to match germline, which may point to a read error. The identical CDR3 is also encoded by other nucleotide sequences in the sample. The chain employs TRBV18 and TRBJ2-3, with a possible D match to TRBD1 (6 bases). CDR1 is KGHSH and CDR2 is LQKENI in the germline V gene. The CDR3 is 14 residues long. The CDR3 DNA reads as TGTGCCAGCTCGGCCTTTGGGGACACAGATACACAGTATTTT. Its protein is CASSAFGDTDTQYF. Variable domain in full (rest from reference TRBV18 and TRBJ2-3): NAGVMQNPRHLVRRRGQEARLRCSPMKGHSHVYWYRQLPEEGLKFMVYLQKENIIDESGMPKERFSAEFPKEGPSILRIQQVVRGDSAAYFCASSAFGDTDTQYFGPGTRLTVL.

This rearrangement joins TRBV6-1 to TRBJ2-6; D uncertain. The CDR3 loop spans 14 amino acids. With 8 bases removed from V and 5 bases from J, the gap between germline ends came to 13 bases. CDR1 MNHNS and CDR2 SASEGT come from the germline V gene. The CDR3 sequence is CASRAGWWANVLTF. The CDR3 DNA reads TGTGCCAGCCGGGCCGGGTGGTGGGCCAACGTCCTGACTTTC.

As to this clone: As the CDR3 is not closed by the conserved phenylalanine or tryptophan, this likely results from a read error. This rearrangement joins TRBV6-1 to TRBJ1-3; D is possibly TRBD1 (5 bases). The CDR3 is 14 amino acids. The V end was cut by 6 bases, the J end by 1 base, with 10 bases between. The germline V gene encodes CDR1 MNHNS and CDR2 SASEGT. Written as DNA, the CDR3 is TGTGCCAGCAGCCCAGGGTTGTCTGGAAACACCATATATCTT. Amino acids: CASSPGLSGNTIYL.

In this sample, this clone turned up many times. The genes are TRBV7-9 and TRBJ2-7; D is possibly TRBD1 or TRBD2 (6 bases each). The CDR3 sequence is 13 residues long. Trimming removed 7 bases at V and 5 bases at J, with 15 bases between. Germline CDR1 and CDR2: SEHNR and FQNEAQ (reference sequence). The CDR3 spells CASISSGAHEQYF. The CDR3 coding sequence is TGTGCCAGCATCTCCTCGGGGGCCCACGAGCAGTACTTC.

This clone came up many times. The V gene is TRBV20-1, the J gene TRBJ1-1; D remains unclear. V was trimmed by 3 bases and J by 1 base, leaving 9 bases between them. The CDR3 sequence is 13 residues long. Germline V gene sequence: CDR1 DFQATT, CDR2 SNEGSKA (reference sequence). The CDR3 region has the DNA TGCAGTGCTAGTGGGCAGAGGAACACTGAAGCTTTCTTT. Translated: CSASGQRNTEAFF.

As regards this clone: Mismatch with germline at one junction end may stem from a read error. The chain employs TRBV10-3 and TRBJ2-1, with D perhaps TRBD1 or TRBD2 (5 bases each). Germline V CDR1 and CDR2: ENHRY, SYGVKD. There are 14 residues in the CDR3. The DNA for the CDR3 is TGTACCATCAGTGAGGGGAAGGGGTTGGGTGAGCAGTTCTTC. This codes for CTISEGKGLGEQFF.

This clone was found many times. This chain joins TRBV30 and TRBJ1-2; no clear D. The CDR3 totals 13 residues. The ends were cut back, 0 bases at V and 2 bases at J, with 7 bases in the middle. The germline V gene encodes CDR1 GTSNPN and CDR2 SVGIG (reference sequence). The DNA for the CDR3 is TGTGCCTGGAGTGTGCGAGGGAACTATGGCTACACCTTC. Its translation: CAWSVRGNYGYTF.

This chain connects TRBV20-1 to TRBJ2-3; weak D call: TRBD2 (6 bases). Germline CDR1 DFQATT, CDR2 SNEGSKA (reference sequence). This CDR3 has 12 residues. Trimming removed 0 bases from V and 5 bases from J, with 6 bases in between. The CDR3 loop is CSAREGGDTQYF. For the CDR3, the DNA is TGCAGTGCTAGAGAGGGGGGAGATACGCAGTATTTT.

The genes are TRBV28 and TRBJ2-7, with D possibly being TRBD1 (6 bases). V was shortened by 2 bases and J by 0 bases, with 20 bases between the two germline ends. Germline CDR1 reads MDHEN; CDR2 reads SYDVKM. The CDR3 runs 18 residues. The DNA for the CDR3 is TGTGCCAGCAGTTTAGTCAGGGGCAAACTAGAGGACTCCTACGAGCAGTACTTC. Translating it yields CASSLVRGKLEDSYEQYF.

This clone came up a few times. V and J are TRBV6-2 or TRBV6-3 and TRBJ2-7, with D possibly being TRBD2 (5 bases). This CDR3 has 13 amino acids. Trimming took 9 bases from V and 5 from J, leaving 17 bases between them. CDR1 is MNHEY, CDR2 SVGEGT, per germline. The CDR3 protein is CASRLGARHEQYF. The CDR3 nucleotides read TGTGCCAGTAGACTGGGAGCAAGACACGAGCAGTACTTC.

The genes are TRBV19 and TRBJ1-5; tentatively, D is TRBD1 (6 bases). Germline CDR1 LNHDA, CDR2 SQIVND (reference sequence). The CDR3 is 16 residues long. V dropped 1 base and J dropped 0 bases, with 10 bases sitting between them. CDR3 amino acids: CASSIGGQRSNQPQHF. CDR3 coding DNA: TGTGCCAGTAGTATAGGCGGACAGCGTAGCAATCAGCCCCAGCATTTT.

This clone has ten or more counts. The sample contains more than one DNA sequence encoding this CDR3. V is TRBV12-3 or TRBV12-4 and J is TRBJ2-4, with D unresolved. The CDR3 loop spans 15 amino acids. Trimming cost V 6 bases and J 6 bases, with 18 bases left between them. Written as DNA, the CDR3 is TGTGCCAGCAGCCATTATCGGGCGGAGAGAAACATTCAGTACTTC. Amino acid sequence: CASSHYRAERNIQYF.

The chain employs TRBV6-1 and TRBJ2-2; unclear D gene. Germline V gene lookup returns CDR1 MNHNS and CDR2 SASEGT. Trimming took off 6 bases at V and 5 bases at J, with 7 bases between the two ends. This CDR3 comprises 12 residues. The CDR3 sequence: CASRVYTGELFF. The CDR3 coding sequence is TGTGCCAGCAGGGTATATACCGGGGAGCTGTTTTTT.

This clone turned up a few times. This chain connects TRBV19 to TRBJ1-2; 8 bases are shared with TRBD1. Germline lookup yields CDR1 LNHDA and CDR2 SQIVND (reference sequence). This CDR3 comprises 15 residues. With V trimmed by 3 bases and J by 3 bases, 6 bases remained unmatched. The CDR3 nucleotides read TGTGCCAGTAGTATCATGACAGGGGCAGACTATGGCTACACCTTC. This codes for CASSIMTGADYGYTF. Full variable domain (outside the CDR3, taken from reference TRBV19 and TRBJ1-2): DGGITQSPKYLFRKEGQNVTLSCEQNLNHDAMYWYRQDPGQGLRLIYYSQIVNDFQKGDIAEGYSVSREKKESFPLTVTSAQKNPTAFYLCASSIMTGADYGYTFGSGTRLTVV.

The chain joins TRBV2 to TRBJ1-2; D not resolved. Germline V gene data show CDR1 as SNHLY and CDR2 as FYNNEI. The CDR3 consists of 14 residues. V gave up 6 bases and J gave up 7 bases, with 18 bases separating them. The CDR3 loop reads CASRLTQNVGGYTF. The CDR3 DNA follows: TGTGCCAGCAGACTCACTCAGAATGTGGGTGGCTACACCTTC.

This clone was seen ten or more times. The genes are TRBV7-9 and TRBJ1-4, with 8 nucleotides matching TRBD1. The J segment lost 10 bases and the V segment lost 4 bases, leaving 8 bases of the junction unmatched. The CDR3 loop spans 14 amino acids. Germline CDR1 reads SEHNR; CDR2 reads FQNEAQ (reference sequence). The CDR3 sequence: CASSSDRETGKLFF. As DNA, the CDR3 is TGTGCCAGCAGCTCGGACAGGGAAACGGGAAAACTGTTTTTT.

In the case of this clone: The junction departs from the called germline gene at one end, perhaps through a read error. This chain links TRBV29-1 with TRBJ2-6; possible D gene TRBD1, 5 bases. The germline V gene has CDR1 SQVTM and CDR2 ANQGSEA. The length of the CDR3 is 13 residues. Here the CDR3 reads CSVAGIGANFLTF. DNA of the CDR3: TGCAGCGTTGCAGGGATCGGTGCCAACTTCCTGACTTTC.

In this sample, this clone turned up many times. The chain uses TRBV3-1 and TRBJ2-5; 7 bases agree with TRBD1. Germline V lookup: CDR1 LGHDT, CDR2 YNNKEL (reference sequence). Trimming removed 6 bases from V and 5 bases from J; junction bases left unmatched: 12. CDR3 length: 15 amino acids. This CDR3 is CASSPYGLTGETQYF. In nucleotides, the CDR3 is TGTGCCAGCAGTCCCTATGGTCTGACAGGGGAGACCCAGTACTTC.

Details on this clone: A much bigger clone sits one base away, suggesting this may be a read error. The chain recombines TRBV5-4 with TRBJ2-2; no clear D. The CDR3 covers 15 residues. The V end lost 6 bases, the J end lost 0 bases, and 12 bases lay between the germline ends. Germline CDR1 and CDR2: SGHNT and YYREEE (reference sequence). The CDR3 loop is CASNPSGANTGELFF. As DNA, the CDR3 is TGTGCCAGCAACCCCTCGGGCGCGAACACCGGGGAGCTGTTTTTT.

There are many counts of this clone. The chain uses TRBV12-3 or TRBV12-4 and TRBJ1-5; TRBD1 might be the D (6 bases). V was clipped by 3 bases and J by 7 bases, with 16 bases between them. The CDR3 runs to 15 residues. The CDR3 sequence: CASSFGGRGGQPQHF. The DNA of the CDR3 is TGTGCCAGCAGTTTCGGGGGGCGGGGAGGACAGCCCCAGCATTTT.

This clone occurred a few times. The chain has TRBV9 and TRBJ2-1; the D gene is possibly TRBD1 (5 bases). The germline CDR1 and CDR2 sequences are SGDLS and YYNGEE. V lost 4 bases and J lost 9, with 20 bases in between. This CDR3 is 15 amino acids long. The CDR3 sequence: CASSFGHGLVSEQFF. The CDR3 DNA reads as TGTGCCAGCAGCTTTGGACACGGGCTAGTTTCTGAGCAGTTCTTC.

This clone was picked up many times. This chain connects TRBV6-2 or TRBV6-3 to TRBJ2-1, with TRBD2 as a possible D gene (7 bases). V was pared by 2 bases and J by 8 bases, with 16 bases between. CDR3 size: 15 residues. Germline values: CDR1 MNHEY, CDR2 SVGEGT. CDR3: CASSYGGAVKDEQFF. The CDR3, as DNA: TGTGCCAGCAGTTACGGGGGGGCTGTGAAGGATGAGCAGTTCTTC.

This chain links TRBV7-2 with TRBJ1-1; D ambiguous. Per germline, CDR1 SGHTA and CDR2 FQGNSA. V was cut by 5 bases and J by 0 bases, with 10 bases left in between. The CDR3 loop spans 14 amino acids. The CDR3 DNA reads as TGTGCCAGCAGCCGTATGGCTTTGAACACTGAAGCTTTCTTT. It codes for CASSRMALNTEAFF.

This chain joins TRBV5-4 and TRBJ1-4; possible D gene TRBD1, 5 bases. The germline CDR1 and CDR2 sequences are SGHNT and YYREEE (reference sequence). CDR3 length: 15 residues. V lost 0 bases, J lost 8 bases, and 14 bases lay in between. For the CDR3, the DNA is TGTGCCAGCAGCTTGGGAGGAGGGACGGACGAAAAACTGTTTTTT. It yields the protein CASSLGGGTDEKLFF.